The source of this T cell receptor (beta chain) is a study of CD8 T cells in Susac syndrome. Worth noting for this clonotype: Compared with germline, one end of the junction differs, possibly owing to a read error.

Reverse transcription of roughly 0.5 to 1 ug RNA used random hexamers. The CDR3 of TCR beta was amplified by immunoSEQ multiplex PCR across 54 Vbeta and 13 Jbeta. TCRdb reprocessed the immunoSEQ multiplex PCR reads with MiXCR, giving one entry per CDR3 protein. Here the sample spans some 52,000 distinct CDR3 sequences, 93% being singletons. Sequencing targeted TCR beta in T cells from blood (CD8+ and CD4+). FACS enriched CD8+ TEMRA cells, while bulk CD8+ and CD4+ were negatively isolated. This clonotype originated in a human donor with multiple sclerosis. The material sequenced was CD8+ T cells from PBMCs.

The CDR3 DNA follows: TGTGCCAGCAGATCGGCGAACACCGGGGAGCGGTTTTTT. Residues: CASRSANTGERFF. The chain carries TRBV7-4 and TRBJ2-2, with a tentative D call TRBD2 (5 bases). CDR1 SGHVT and CDR2 SQSDAQ come from the germline V gene. The CDR3 is 13 amino acids.